This TCR beta chain was identified during a study of OX40 agonist ivuxolimab in advanced cancers. Background for the entire study: The costimulatory receptor OX40 (CD134) was targeted by ivuxolimab, a fully human IgG2 agonistic monoclonal antibody. Intravenous ivuxolimab was administered to patients every 2 weeks at six dose levels: 0.01, 0.1, 0.3, 1.5, 3 and 10 mg/kg. Patients were allowed to have had prior anti-PD-1, anti-PD-L1 or anti-CTLA-4 therapy, and 30% to 40% of the dose-escalation patients had been treated with checkpoint inhibitors. Partial responses occurred in three dose-escalation patients, of whom one had hepatocellular carcinoma and two had cutaneous melanoma. Of the roughly 52 dose-escalation patients, hepatocellular carcinoma was present in about 20, melanoma in roughly 15, renal cell carcinoma in 9 and head and neck cancer in 9. The purpose of peripheral TCRbeta sequencing was to test whether ivuxolimab changed TCR sequence diversity and led to clonal T-cell expansion. In the dose-escalation cohort, 82.7% of patients were male, and the mean age was approximately 60 years, with a range of about 23 to 90. The paper describes the monotherapy dose-escalation part (N of about 57 patients) of the phase I trial of ivuxolimab. Broader findings and caveats from the paper: The antigen specificity of the clonally expanded peripheral T cells was not determined. Low levels of normalized T-cell clonal expansion were also shown by some nonresponding patients. On average, CD8+ T cells showed more expanded clones than CD4+ T cells after ivuxolimab. In the 0.1-3.0 mg/kg groups, partial responders had among the lowest normalized peripheral clonal expansion, particularly in CD8+ T cells. At doses of 0.1 to 3.0 mg/kg, clonal expansion of both CD4+ and CD8+ T cells in blood was seen between baseline and week 6.

To sequence the TCRbeta CDR3 region, genomic DNA was isolated from the sorted cells. TCRbeta CDR3 regions were sequenced using the immunoSEQ Assay. The clones in this table, taken by TCRdb from immuneACCESS, are in-frame only. Not every clone is retained; where verified, under half of the shortfall comes from an unresolved V gene, and the cause of the rest is unknown. The sample yields about 30,000 clones; 84% were counted once. 20% to 25% of the sample lies in the top ten. A word on this clone: It has no known antigen specificity. Base qualities are not recorded, but no much larger clone differs from it by a single base.

The CDR3 contains 14 residues, cysteine and phenylalanine counted. Just CDR3 DNA is preserved here, 42 bases in frame from base 1. V gives up 2 bases and J gives up 5 bases, and the segment between their germline ends measures 14 bases. CDR1 SGDLS and CDR2 YYNGEE are derived from the germline V gene. Patients with autoimmune disease history or receiving systemic immunosuppression were excluded from the trial. Peripheral blood for TCR sequencing was collected from all dose cohorts at baseline, on cycle 4 day 1, and on cycle 7 day 1. Samples were obtained from an open-label, multicenter, first-in-human phase I dose-escalation trial of ivuxolimab. The trial enrolled adults with locally advanced or metastatic head and neck squamous cell, hepatocellular, melanoma or renal cell carcinoma. CD4+ and CD8+ T cells were sorted separately from peripheral blood before TCR sequencing.

The chain couples TRBV9 to TRBJ2-7, and the D gene may be TRBD2, 5 bases matching. The material was CD4+ or CD8+ T cells sorted from blood, obtained in a trial of the OX40 agonist ivuxolimab. This sequence was found in an adult with an advanced solid tumor such as melanoma, head and neck, liver or kidney cancer. The DNA reads as follows: TGTGCCAGCAGCGTTGGTGGGTGGGGAGACGAGCAGTACTTC. Translated, this gives CASSVGGWGDEQYF.